A selection of T cell receptor beta chains follows, all from one sample in a study of T-cell memory formation after mild COVID-19. Each CDR3 protein gets one entry after TCRdb re-called the 5' RACE reads with MiXCR. The data show 190,000 or so distinct CDR3 sequences, with 20% to 25% seen just once and under 30% held by the top ten. Sequencing used PBMCs or a T cell subset sorted from them (not recorded which). These TCRs come from an adult woman who had mild COVID-19 (a few samples of this study predate the infection). Cell type and time point are not known. Both conserved end residues are part of each CDR3. The D gene is left open where the match is weak. Expanded clones get a size class; other rows say once, few or many, or leave the size out.

TGCAGTGCTACGTACGGATACTCTGGAAACACCATATATTTT CSATYGYSGNTIYF few TRBJ1-3 14 TRBV20-1 -
TGTGCCAGCAGCCAAGACTGGCTAGCGGGGGGTGTTCCCACAGATACGCAGTATTTT CASSQDWLAGGVPTDTQYF - TRBJ2-3 19 TRBV3-1 TRBD2
TGTGCCAGCAGTCCGCGGATTACAGATACGCAGTATTTT CASSPRITDTQYF many TRBJ2-3 13 TRBV12-3/TRBV12-4 -
TGTGCCAGCGGTTTATGGACAGGTTCTGACGAGCAGTACTTC CASGLWTGSDEQYF many TRBJ2-7 14 TRBV2 TRBD1
TGTGCCAGCAGCTCCGAGCCAGGGAAGTACACCGGGGAGCTGTTTTTT CASSSEPGKYTGELFF - TRBJ2-2 16 TRBV7-3 -
TGCAGCGTTCGTGACAGGGGGCTCGAGCAGTACTTC CSVRDRGLEQYF many TRBJ2-7 12 TRBV29-1 TRBD1
TGCAGTGCTTCAGGTGAATCCTACGAGCAGTACTTC CSASGESYEQYF - TRBJ2-7 12 TRBV20-1 -
TGCGCCAGCAGCCCCGGGGTGGCCTACAATGAGCAGTTCTTC CASSPGVAYNEQFF - TRBJ2-1 14 TRBV4-1 -
TGTGCCAGCAGGTCCGATCCCTCCTACGAGCAGTACTTC CASRSDPSYEQYF - TRBJ2-7 13 TRBV2 -
TGTGCCAGCAGCTCACCTAGGGCAGGCCAGGCTTTCTTT CASSSPRAGQAFF - TRBJ1-1 13 TRBV7-9 -
TGTGCCAGCAGCTTAGAACGGGATCTCAACTATGGCTACACCTTC CASSLERDLNYGYTF few TRBJ1-2 15 TRBV7-6 -
TGTGCCAGTAGTATCGGGCGAAATCAGCCCCAGCATTTT CASSIGRNQPQHF - TRBJ1-5 13 TRBV19 -
TGTGCCAGCACCCCCACGGGCAGGCTGAACACTGAAGCTTTCTTT CASTPTGRLNTEAFF few TRBJ1-1 15 TRBV5-5 -
TGTGCCAGCAGCCAAGATCTTCCCCGGGAGTTGTTGAATGAGCAGTTCTTC CASSQDLPRELLNEQFF - TRBJ2-1 17 TRBV4-2 -
TGCGCCAGCAGCACAACAACGGATACGCAGTATTTT CASSTTTDTQYF few TRBJ2-3 12 TRBV5-1 -
TGTGCCAGCAGTTTAGGGGCAGCTCAAGAGACCCAGTACTTC CASSLGAAQETQYF few TRBJ2-5 14 TRBV12-3/TRBV12-4 -
TGCGCCAGCAGCTTGGGTGAGGGGCAGAGTGAAAAACTGTTTTTT CASSLGEGQSEKLFF - TRBJ1-4 15 TRBV5-1 -
TGTGCCAGCAGCTTGCGGGGGTCTAGCGGGCCTTACCCCTACGAGCAGTACTTC CASSLRGSSGPYPYEQYF - TRBJ2-7 18 TRBV6-5 TRBD2
TGTGCCAGCACCCCGACGGAAACCCTCACTGAAGCTTTCTTT CASTPTETLTEAFF few TRBJ1-1 14 TRBV12-3/TRBV12-4 -
TGTGCCAGTAGTATAGTAATCAGGGGTAAACAGCCCCAGCATTTT CASSIVIRGKQPQHF - TRBJ1-5 15 TRBV19 -
TGTGCCAGCAGCTCAACGGACGGGACAGCCTCTGGAAACACCATATATTTT CASSSTDGTASGNTIYF few TRBJ1-3 17 TRBV7-9 TRBD1
TGTGCCAGCAGCCATTTAGGGGGCACAGATACGCAGTATTTT CASSHLGGTDTQYF - TRBJ2-3 14 TRBV12-3/TRBV12-4 -
TGTGCCAGCAGCTTAGGAGAGACAGACCCGAGGAGCTCCTACGAGCAGTACTTC CASSLGETDPRSSYEQYF - TRBJ2-7 18 TRBV7-9 -
TGTGCCAGCACCACATTGGGGGAGGCCTGGGGTAGTACTGAAGCTTTCTTT CASTTLGEAWGSTEAFF many TRBJ1-1 17 TRBV9 -
TGTGCCACCAGTGATCTGAGTATAGGACAGAATGGGGATGAGCAGTTCTTC CATSDLSIGQNGDEQFF - TRBJ2-1 17 TRBV24-1 -
TGTGCCAGCAGTTTTAATTGGGGGAGCGGGAGGGCCGATGAGCAGTTCTTC CASSFNWGSGRADEQFF - TRBJ2-1 17 TRBV12-3/TRBV12-4 TRBD2
TGTGCCAGCAGCCGCAGGGACAGTAGCACAGATACGCAGTATTTT CASSRRDSSTDTQYF - TRBJ2-3 15 TRBV11-3 TRBD1
TGTGCCAGCAGTTACGGCGGGAGCTCCTACAATGAGCAGTTCTTC CASSYGGSSYNEQFF once TRBJ2-1 15 TRBV27 TRBD2
TGTGCCAGCAGTGGGGGCTGGGGCGGCAAAAACATTCAGTACTTC CASSGGWGGKNIQYF few TRBJ2-4 15 TRBV12-3/TRBV12-4 -
TGTGCCAGCAGCCGGGTCTCCCACTACGAGCAGTACTTC CASSRVSHYEQYF - TRBJ2-7 13 TRBV11-2 -
TGCGCCAGCAGCTTGGTACAGGACGGGACCGGGGAGCTGTTTTTT CASSLVQDGTGELFF many TRBJ2-2 15 TRBV5-1 -
TGCAGCGTTGAATCAGGGGAGAACACTGAAGCTTTCTTT CSVESGENTEAFF few TRBJ1-1 13 TRBV29-1 -
TGCGCCAGCAGCCAAGAACCAGGGCCCTCCCCAGCTTTCTTT CASSQEPGPSPAFF few TRBJ1-1 14 TRBV4-3 -
TGCAGCGTGAGACAGGGTCTTGGCTACACCTTC CSVRQGLGYTF - TRBJ1-2 11 TRBV29-1 TRBD1
TGTGCCAGCAGTCCCGGACAGGGCCTCGCCAGAAACACCATATATTTT CASSPGQGLARNTIYF - TRBJ1-3 16 TRBV12-3/TRBV12-4 TRBD1
TGTGCCAGCAGCCGACTTCTCGGGCGGGAGGGCCATGAGACCCAGTACTTC CASSRLLGREGHETQYF few TRBJ2-5 17 TRBV7-9 TRBD2